The T cell receptor (beta chain) described here comes from a study of blood T cell repertoires in COVID-19. Study-wide context: Acute and convalescent COVID-19 specimens originated in the United States, Italy and Spain. PBMCs, B-cell-depleted T cells, or T cells provided the cDNA or gDNA that made up the material.

After removal of 3 bases from V and 2 bases from J, the junction contained 3 bases not matched to a gene. CDR1 is DFQATT, CDR2 SNEGSKA, per germline (reference sequence). The CDR3 contains 13 residues. Original data processing: Counts of nucleated cells, estimated from reference gene primer amplification, were obtained. The method was immunoSEQ multiplex PCR; TCRdb's version includes in-frame clones alone and lacks a portion of them. V and J calls and clone size are given by that table; D and trimming were obtained from the DNA. Of about 160,000 clones in the sample, 75% to 90% were seen once. The chain links TRBV20-1 to TRBJ1-1; 7 nucleotides line up with TRBD1. This sequence was found in a woman in her sixties or seventies who had recovered from COVID-19. The sample consisted of PBMCs or T cells enriched from blood (not recorded which). The CDR3 protein is CSASWTGNTEAFF. DNA of the CDR3: TGCAGTGCTAGTTGGACAGGTAACACTGAAGCTTTCTTT.